This T cell receptor (beta chain) was retrieved from a study of cytomegalovirus exposure and HLA in healthy donors. Whole-study results and caveats: Relative to equally common others, HLA-associated TCR beta chains showed greater clonal expansion in a later analysis.

The CDR3 is 14 residues long. J was trimmed by 2 bases and V by 7 bases; bases with no gene match: 5. From germline, CDR1 is SNHLY and CDR2 FYNNEI. The primer mix had 60 Vbeta and 13 Jbeta primers. Clones were read by immunoSEQ multiplex PCR, and TCRdb kept only the in-frame ones, dropping some. This table has some 150,000 clones, about three quarters appearing once. This clone has a handful of counts. As yet, its antigen is unknown. The chain employs TRBV2 and TRBJ2-7, with 10 positions matching TRBD1. The source is a human donor in good health. The sequencing sample was made of PBMCs. CDR3 loop: CASTTGTGAYEQYF. The CDR3 DNA sequence: TGTGCCAGCACTACCGGGACAGGGGCCTACGAGCAGTACTTC.